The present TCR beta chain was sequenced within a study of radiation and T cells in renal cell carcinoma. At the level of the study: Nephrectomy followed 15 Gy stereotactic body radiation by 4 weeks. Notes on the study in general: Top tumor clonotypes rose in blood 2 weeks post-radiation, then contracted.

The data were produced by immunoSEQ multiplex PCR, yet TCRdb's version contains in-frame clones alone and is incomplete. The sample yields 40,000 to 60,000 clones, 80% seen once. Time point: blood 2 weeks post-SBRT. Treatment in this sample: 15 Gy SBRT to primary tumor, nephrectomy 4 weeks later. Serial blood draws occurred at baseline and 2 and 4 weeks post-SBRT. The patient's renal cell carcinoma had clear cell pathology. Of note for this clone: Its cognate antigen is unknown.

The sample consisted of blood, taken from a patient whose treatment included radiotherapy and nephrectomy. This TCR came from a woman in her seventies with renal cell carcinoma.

The CDR3: CASSSAGLAGVQETQYF. In nucleotides, the CDR3 is TGTGCCAGCAGCTCAGCAGGCCTAGCGGGGGTCCAAGAGACCCAGTACTTC. V usage is TRBV7-8 and J usage is TRBJ2-5, with TRBD2 matching 10 bases. With V trimmed by 4 bases and J by 1 base, 9 bases remained unmatched. This CDR3 is built from 17 residues. In germline, CDR1 is SGHVS, CDR2 FQNEAQ.